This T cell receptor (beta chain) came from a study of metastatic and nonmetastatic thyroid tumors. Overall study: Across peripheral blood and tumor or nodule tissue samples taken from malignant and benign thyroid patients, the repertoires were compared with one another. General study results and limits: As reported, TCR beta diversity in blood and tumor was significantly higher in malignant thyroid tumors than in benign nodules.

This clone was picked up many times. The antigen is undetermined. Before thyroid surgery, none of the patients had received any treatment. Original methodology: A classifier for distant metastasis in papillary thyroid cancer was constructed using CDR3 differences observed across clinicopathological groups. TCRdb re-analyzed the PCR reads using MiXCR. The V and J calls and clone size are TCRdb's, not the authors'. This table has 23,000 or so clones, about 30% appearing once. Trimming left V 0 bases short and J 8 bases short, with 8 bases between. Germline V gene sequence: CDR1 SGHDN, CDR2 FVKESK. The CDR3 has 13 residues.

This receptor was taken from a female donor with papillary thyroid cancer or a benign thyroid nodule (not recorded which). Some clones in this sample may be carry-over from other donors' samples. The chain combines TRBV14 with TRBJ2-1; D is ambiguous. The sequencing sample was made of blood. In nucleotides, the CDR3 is TGTGCCAGCAGCCAAGATAATATGCATGAGCAGTTCTTC. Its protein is CASSQDNMHEQFF.